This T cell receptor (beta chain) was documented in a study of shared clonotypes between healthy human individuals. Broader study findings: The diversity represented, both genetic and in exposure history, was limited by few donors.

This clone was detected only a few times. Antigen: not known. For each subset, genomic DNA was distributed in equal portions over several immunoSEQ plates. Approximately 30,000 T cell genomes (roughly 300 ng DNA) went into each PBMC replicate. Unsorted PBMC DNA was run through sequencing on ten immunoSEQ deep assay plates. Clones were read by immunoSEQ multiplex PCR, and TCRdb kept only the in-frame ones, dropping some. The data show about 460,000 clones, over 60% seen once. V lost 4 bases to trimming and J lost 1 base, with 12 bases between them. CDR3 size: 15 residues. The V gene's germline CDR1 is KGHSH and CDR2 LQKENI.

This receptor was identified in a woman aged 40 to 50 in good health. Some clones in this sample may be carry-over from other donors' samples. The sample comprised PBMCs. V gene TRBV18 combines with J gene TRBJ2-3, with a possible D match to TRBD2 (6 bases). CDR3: CASSQDYRGTDTQYF. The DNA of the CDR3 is TGTGCCAGCTCACAGGACTATAGGGGCACAGATACGCAGTATTTT.